The 10 T cell receptor beta chains listed next were all sequenced from one sample in a study of T cell repertoires in cytomegalovirus infection (dated by TCRdb to about 2019). The instrument was an Illumina HiSeq 1500. TCRdb applied fastp at Q25 and MiXCR to the public reads, then kept only in-frame beta chains. Rows are unified per CDR3 protein, each entry keeping the most common DNA and genes. Present in this sample are 300,000 to 400,000 distinct CDR3 sequences, less than 20% of which were seen just once. Around 10% of the sample rests with the top ten. Sequenced material: PBMCs. These receptors came from a human donor in good health (CMV status not recorded). Some clones in this sample may be carry-over from other donors' samples.

This clonotype was detected ten times or more. The chain couples TRBV4-1 to TRBJ1-5, with D possibly TRBD1 on 6 matching bases. This CDR3 has 17 amino acids. CDR1 and CDR2 (germline): MGHRA, YSYEKL. V lost 3 bases, J lost 4 bases, and 19 bases lay in between. The CDR3 sequence: CASSHLLSRGGNQPQHF. Written as DNA, the CDR3 is TGCGCCAGCAGCCATCTCCTCTCCAGGGGCGGGAATCAGCCCCAGCATTTT.

The rearrangement links TRBV7-2 to TRBJ2-5, with D tentatively TRBD1 (5 bases). The germline V gene has CDR1 SGHTA and CDR2 FQGNSA. The CDR3 length is 14 residues. The V end lost 4 bases, the J end lost 4 bases, and 13 bases lay between the germline ends. CDR3 bases: TGTGCCAGCAGCTCCCGGAACCAGGGAGAGACCCAGTACTTC. It encodes CASSSRNQGETQYF.

This clonotype was counted ten times or more. This rearrangement joins TRBV7-6 to TRBJ2-4, with D perhaps TRBD2 (7 bases). CDR1 is SGHVS and CDR2 is FNYEAQ in the germline V gene. CDR3 length equals 15 residues. V lost 5 bases and J lost 8, with 19 bases in between. DNA of the CDR3: TGTGCCAGCAGCCTGGGGGCTAGGGGGGGAGACATTCAGTACTTC. Its translation is CASSLGARGGDIQYF.

This clonotype has ten or more counts. V is TRBV2 and J is TRBJ2-1; D is undetermined. Germline CDR1 is SNHLY and CDR2 is FYNNEI. There are 13 residues in the CDR3. V lost 6 bases to trimming and J lost 2 bases, with 8 bases between them. The CDR3 protein is CASSRLTYNEQFF. DNA for the CDR3: TGTGCCAGCAGCAGACTTACCTACAATGAGCAGTTCTTC. The full variable domain, in which reference TRBV2 and TRBJ2-1 provide the parts outside the CDR3, is EPEVTQTPSHQVTQMGQEVILRCVPISNHLYFYWYRQILGQKVEFLVSFYNNEISEKSEIFDDQFSVERPDGSNFTLKIRSTKLEDSAMYFCASSRLTYNEQFFGPGTRLTVL.

This clonotype was counted a few times. This chain connects TRBV20-1 to TRBJ2-3; 10 bases are shared with TRBD2. Trimming cost V 4 bases and J 3 bases; bases outside gene matches: 10. Germline CDR1 and CDR2: DFQATT and SNEGSKA (reference sequence). The CDR3 has 16 residues. The CDR3 nucleotides read TGCAGTGCTACAGGAGCGGGGGGGGTCGGGACAGATACGCAGTATTTT. This encodes CSATGAGGVGTDTQYF.

The chain has TRBV12-3 or TRBV12-4 and TRBJ2-5, with D uncertain. The germline V and J ends were trimmed by 3 bases and 1 base, with 9 bases remaining between them. The CDR3 runs 14 residues. As DNA, the CDR3 is TGTGCCAGCAGTTTCTTGGCGGTCCAAGAGACCCAGTACTTC. Protein sequence: CASSFLAVQETQYF.

Ten or more counts support this clonotype. The chain is built from TRBV7-3 and TRBJ2-3, with 11 bases matching TRBD2. This CDR3 comprises 15 residues. Per the germline V gene, CDR1 is SGHTA and CDR2 is FQGTGA. V was pared by 3 bases and J by 6 bases, with 5 bases of the junction left unmatched. CDR3 protein: CASSLTSGVWDTQYF. In DNA form, the CDR3 reads TGTGCCAGCAGCTTGACTAGCGGGGTTTGGGATACGCAGTATTTT. The full variable domain, with the rest looked up from reference TRBV7-3 and TRBJ2-3, is GAGVSQTPSNKVTEKGKYVELRCDPISGHTALYWYRQSLGQGPEFLIYFQGTGAADDSGLPNDRFFAVRPEGSVSTLKIQRTERGDSAVYLCASSLTSGVWDTQYFGPGTRLTVL.

The chain is built from TRBV7-2 and TRBJ1-2; D uncertain. Trimming left V 8 bases short and J 4 bases short, with 14 bases between. CDR1 is SGHTA, CDR2 FQGNSA, per germline. The CDR3 has 13 residues. The CDR3 sequence is CASSGLFGYGYTF. The CDR3 DNA is TGTGCCAGCTCGGGTCTATTCGGCTATGGCTACACCTTC.

This clonotype has a handful of counts. The rearrangement joins TRBV4-1 to TRBJ2-1; D may be TRBD1 or TRBD2 (5 bases each). This CDR3 spans 17 amino acids. V was trimmed by 4 bases and J by 3 bases, leaving 19 bases between them. The germline gives CDR1 MGHRA, CDR2 YSYEKL. The CDR3 loop reads CASSRRTGPIRYNEQFF. CDR3 DNA sequence: TGCGCCAGCAGCCGCAGGACGGGACCGATCCGCTACAATGAGCAGTTCTTC.

This clonotype was detected a few times. The chain is built from TRBV19 and TRBJ2-2, with 9 bases identical to TRBD1. Unmatched junction bases numbered 10, after V lost 6 bases and J lost 5 bases. The CDR3 consists of 16 residues. From germline, CDR1 is LNHDA and CDR2 SQIVND (reference sequence). The CDR3 is CASRKKGQGTTGELFF. CDR3 sequence (DNA): TGTGCCAGTAGGAAAAAGGGACAGGGAACAACCGGGGAGCTGTTTTTT.